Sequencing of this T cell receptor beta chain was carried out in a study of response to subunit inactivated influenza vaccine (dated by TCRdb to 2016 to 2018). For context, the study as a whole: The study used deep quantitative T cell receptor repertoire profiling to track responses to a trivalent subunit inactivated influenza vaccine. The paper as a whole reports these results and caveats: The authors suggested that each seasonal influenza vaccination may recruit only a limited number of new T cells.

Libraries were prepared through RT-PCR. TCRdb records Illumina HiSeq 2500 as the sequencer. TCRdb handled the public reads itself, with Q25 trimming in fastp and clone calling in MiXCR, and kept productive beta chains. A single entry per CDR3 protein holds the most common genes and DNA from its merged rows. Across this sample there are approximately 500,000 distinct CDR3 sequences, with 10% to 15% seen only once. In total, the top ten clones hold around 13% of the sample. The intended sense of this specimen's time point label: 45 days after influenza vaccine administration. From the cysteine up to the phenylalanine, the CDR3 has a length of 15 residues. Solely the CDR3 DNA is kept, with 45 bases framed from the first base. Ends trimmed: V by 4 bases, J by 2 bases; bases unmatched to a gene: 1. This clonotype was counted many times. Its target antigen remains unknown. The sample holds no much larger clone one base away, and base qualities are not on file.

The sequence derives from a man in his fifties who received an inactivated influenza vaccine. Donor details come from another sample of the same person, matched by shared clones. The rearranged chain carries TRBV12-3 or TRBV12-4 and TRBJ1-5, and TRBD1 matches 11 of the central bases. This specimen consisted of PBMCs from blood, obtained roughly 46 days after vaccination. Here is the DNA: TGTGCCAGCAGTTGGACAGGGGGCGGCAATCAGCCCCAGCATTTT. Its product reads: CASSWTGGGNQPQHF.